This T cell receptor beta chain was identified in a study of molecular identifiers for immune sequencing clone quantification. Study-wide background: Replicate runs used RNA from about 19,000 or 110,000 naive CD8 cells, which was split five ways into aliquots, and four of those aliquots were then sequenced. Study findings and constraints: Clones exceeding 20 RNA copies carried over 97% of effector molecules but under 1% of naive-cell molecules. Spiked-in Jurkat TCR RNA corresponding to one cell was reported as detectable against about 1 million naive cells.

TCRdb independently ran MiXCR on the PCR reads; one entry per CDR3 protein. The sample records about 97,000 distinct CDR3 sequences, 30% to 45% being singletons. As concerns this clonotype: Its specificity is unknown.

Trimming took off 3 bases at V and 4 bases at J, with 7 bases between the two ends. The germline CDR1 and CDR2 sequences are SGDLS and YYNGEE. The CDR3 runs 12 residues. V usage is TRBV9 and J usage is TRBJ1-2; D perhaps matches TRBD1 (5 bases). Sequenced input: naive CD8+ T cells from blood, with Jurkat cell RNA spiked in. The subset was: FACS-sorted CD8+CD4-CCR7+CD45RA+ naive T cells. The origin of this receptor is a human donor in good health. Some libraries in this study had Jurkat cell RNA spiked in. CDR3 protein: CASSGTLYGYTF. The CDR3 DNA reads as TGTGCCAGCAGCGGGACACTCTATGGCTACACCTTC. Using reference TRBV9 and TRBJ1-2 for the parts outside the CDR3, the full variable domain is DSGVTQTPKHLITATGQRVTLRCSPRSGDLSVYWYQQSLDQGLQFLIQYYNGEERAKGNILERFSAQQFPDLHSELNLSSLELGDSALYFCASSGTLYGYTFGSGTRLTVV.